The 30 T cell receptor beta chains below come from one sample, sequenced in a study of beta chain features in type 1 diabetes. The investigators reverse transcribed all of the isolated RNA, so they sequenced expressed TCRB transcripts. Sequencing used immunoSEQ multiplex PCR; TCRdb keeps in-frame clones, though not all of them. This table has nearly 350,000 clones, 7% to 9% appearing once. The material sequenced was central memory CD4+ T cells from blood. Receptors were obtained from a woman aged 18-29 years in good health.

The V call is TRBV29-1, the J call TRBJ2-5, with D possibly being TRBD2 (7 bases). The V end was cut by 7 bases, the J end by 5 bases, with 20 bases between. Germline V lookup: CDR1 SQVTM, CDR2 ANQGSEA. This CDR3 spans 14 amino acids. In DNA, the CDR3 is TGCAGCGCAGGGGCGGGAGATCGGTTCGAGACCCAGTACTTC. It yields the protein CSAGAGDRFETQYF.

There are a few counts of this clone. V and J are TRBV5-1 and TRBJ2-7; D is possibly TRBD1 (6 bases). The CDR3 is 14 residues long. V lost 0 bases, J lost 1 base, and 8 bases lay in between. The germline V gene has CDR1 SGHRS and CDR2 YFSETQ. The CDR3 bases are TGCGCCAGCAGCTTGGTACAGGGATCCTACGAGCAGTACTTC. Its protein product is CASSLVQGSYEQYF.

This clone was seen a few times. The V and J genes are TRBV5-1 and TRBJ2-7; 9 bases match TRBD1. This CDR3 spans 16 amino acids. Per the germline V gene, CDR1 is SGHRS and CDR2 is YFSETQ. V gave up 3 bases and J gave up 2 bases; unmatched junction bases: 9. CDR3 coding DNA: TGCGCCAGCAGCTCCCCCCCGGGACAGGGAGCCTACGAGCAGTACTTC. It translates to CASSSPPGQGAYEQYF.

This clone was found a few times. The chain employs TRBV7-2 and TRBJ2-5; perhaps TRBD2 as D (6 bases). The CDR3 totals 14 residues. The V and J ends lost 3 bases and 4 bases respectively, with 12 bases between them. Per the germline V gene, CDR1 is SGHTA and CDR2 is FQGNSA. The CDR3 sequence is CASSLTRTAETQYF. CDR3 coding DNA: TGTGCCAGCAGCTTGACTAGGACGGCAGAGACCCAGTACTTC.

This clone was seen repeatedly, ten times or more. J is TRBJ2-2 and V is TRBV9; no firm D call. V gave up 0 bases and J gave up 2 bases, with 11 bases separating them. CDR1 is SGDLS and CDR2 is YYNGEE in the germline V gene. The CDR3 covers 16 residues. CDR3 region: CASSVAAVVNTGELFF. In DNA, the CDR3 is TGTGCCAGCAGCGTAGCGGCCGTCGTTAACACCGGGGAGCTGTTTTTT.

The genes are TRBV5-4 and TRBJ2-1, with a possible D match to TRBD2 (5 bases). The CDR3 is made up of 11 amino acids. CDR1 is SGHNT, CDR2 YYREEE, per germline (reference sequence). Trimming left V 4 bases short and J 13 bases short, with 12 bases between. The CDR3 here is CASSPGIEQFF. The CDR3 DNA reads as TGTGCCAGCAGCCCGGGGATTGAACAGTTCTTC.

This clone was counted at least ten times. The chain combines TRBV15 with TRBJ2-4; 14 positions match TRBD2. The CDR3 contains 19 residues. Per the germline V gene, CDR1 is LNHNV and CDR2 is YYDKDF (reference sequence). V shed 0 bases and J 7 bases; nucleotides not matched to a gene: 11. CDR3 sequence: CATSRDQGTSGRRGNIQYF. The CDR3 DNA reads TGTGCCACCAGCAGAGATCAGGGGACTAGCGGGAGACGGGGGAACATTCAGTACTTC.

In this sample, this clone turned up a few times. This chain uses TRBV25-1 with TRBJ1-4, with TRBD1 matching over 8 bases. V lost 3 bases and J lost 7; bases outside the gene matches: 7. CDR3 length: 15 residues. Germline V CDR1 and CDR2: MGHDK, SYGVNS. CDR3 nucleotide sequence: TGTGCCAGCAGTGATCCAGGGGGCTTGGGTGAAAAACTGTTTTTT. Its translation is CASSDPGGLGEKLFF.

Concerning this clone itself: At one end, the junction sequence differs from germline, possibly due to a read error. The V gene is TRBV5-4, the J gene TRBJ2-5, with TRBD1 identical over 8 bases. The CDR3 runs to 14 residues. Germline values: CDR1 SGHNT, CDR2 YYREEE (reference sequence). The CDR3 DNA follows: TGCGCCAGCAGCCCCAGGGGGCGCGGGGAGACCCAGTACTTC. This codes for CASSPRGRGETQYF.

This clone came up a few times. The chain joins TRBV4-3 to TRBJ2-7, with 7 bases fitting TRBD1. The V gene end was trimmed by 2 bases and the J gene end by 5 bases; junction bases not matched to a gene: 6. Germline V CDR1 and CDR2: LGHNA, YSLEER. The CDR3 has 14 residues. The CDR3 DNA is TGCGCCAGCAGCCAACCGGGACAGCAAAACGAGCAGTACTTC. This translates into CASSQPGQQNEQYF.

Details on this clone: At one of its ends the junction is not consistent with the germline gene, which may arise from a read error. The gene calls are TRBV27 and TRBJ2-2; D is unresolved. This CDR3 region has 14 residues. Germline V gene data show CDR1 as MNHEY and CDR2 as SMNVEV (reference sequence). CDR3 in amino acids: CASKGGRNAGELFF. CDR3 nucleotide sequence: TGTGCCAGCAAGGGTGGGCGGAACGCCGGGGAGCTGTTTTTT.

There are a few counts of this clone. This CDR3 is also generated by other DNA sequences in the sample. The chain joins TRBV7-2 to TRBJ2-2, with 7 bases matching TRBD2. Germline assignment: CDR1 SGHTA and CDR2 FQGNSA. The CDR3 covers 15 residues. Unmatched junction bases numbered 3, after V lost 0 bases and J lost 5 bases. DNA of the CDR3: TGTGCCAGCAGCTTAGCGGGAGGGCCTACCGGGGAGCTGTTTTTT. Its translation: CASSLAGGPTGELFF.

Points on this clone: Other DNA sequences of this sample code for an identical CDR3. V gene TRBV19 combines with J gene TRBJ2-1, with 13 positions matching TRBD2. J lost 6 bases, V lost 5 bases, and 4 bases had no gene match. Germline CDR1 and CDR2: LNHDA and SQIVND (reference sequence). The CDR3 spans 15 residues. CDR3 loop: CASSPGLAGVNEQFF. CDR3 sequence (DNA): TGTGCCAGTAGTCCCGGACTAGCGGGAGTCAATGAGCAGTTCTTC.

The chain couples TRBV29-1 to TRBJ2-5; a possible D gene is TRBD1 (5 bases). V gave up 2 bases and J gave up 4 bases, with 14 bases separating them. The CDR3 covers 14 residues. Germline values: CDR1 SQVTM, CDR2 ANQGSEA. The CDR3 region is CSVERQGQGETQYF. CDR3 DNA: TGCAGCGTTGAACGTCAGGGCCAGGGAGAGACCCAGTACTTC.

The chain is built from TRBV14 and TRBJ2-7; D is undetermined. The CDR3 runs 11 residues. The V and J ends lost 1 base and 5 bases respectively, with 3 bases between them. CDR1 is SGHDN, CDR2 FVKESK, per germline. The CDR3: CASSQADEQYF. The DNA of the CDR3 is TGTGCCAGCAGCCAAGCGGACGAGCAGTACTTC. The full variable domain, with the rest looked up from reference TRBV14 and TRBJ2-7, is EAGVTQFPSHSVIEKGQTVTLRCDPISGHDNLYWYRRVMGKEIKFLLHFVKESKQDESGMPNNRFLAERTGGTYSTLKVQPAELEDSGVYFCASSQADEQYFGPGTRLTVT.

This clone occurred a few times. The chain joins TRBV4-2 to TRBJ2-3; tentative D call: TRBD2 (5 bases). Trimming pared 1 base from V and 3 bases from J, leaving 11 bases between. The length of the CDR3 is 15 residues. Germline V gives CDR1 LGHNA, CDR2 YNFKEQ. CDR3 bases: TGTGCCAGCAGCCAAGTGCTAGCAGATACAGATACGCAGTATTTT. This translates into CASSQVLADTDTQYF.

There are many counts of this clone. This chain connects TRBV10-3 to TRBJ1-1, with TRBD1 identical over 7 bases. The CDR3 loop spans 15 amino acids. J gave up 4 bases and V 4 bases, and 9 bases lay outside the gene matches. Germline loops: CDR1 ENHRY, CDR2 SYGVKD. Here the CDR3 DNA reads TGTGCCATCAGTGGACAGGGTTCGACGTCCACTGAAGCTTTCTTT. Its translation: CAISGQGSTSTEAFF.

This clone occurred a few times. This chain joins TRBV6-6 and TRBJ1-2; D ambiguous. Trimming took 9 bases from V and 4 from J, leaving 12 bases between them. From germline, CDR1 is MNHNY and CDR2 SVGAGI (reference sequence). CDR3 size: 12 residues. CDR3 bases: TGTGCCAGTCGTTACGGAGTCTATGGCTACACCTTC. Translating it yields CASRYGVYGYTF.

In its sample, this clone was seen a few times. The chain has TRBV7-2 and TRBJ2-1; no clear D gene. V lost 7 bases, J lost 0 bases, and 16 bases lay in between. The CDR3 runs 16 residues. Germline CDR1 is SGHTA and CDR2 is FQGNSA. The CDR3 DNA reads as TGTGCCAGCAAAACGTCGGCCGCGAGCTCCTACAATGAGCAGTTCTTC. Translation: CASKTSAASSYNEQFF.

This clone showed up many times. This chain joins TRBV29-1 and TRBJ1-5; 7 nucleotides line up with TRBD1. This CDR3 has 13 amino acids. Germline V gene sequence: CDR1 SQVTM, CDR2 ANQGSEA. V trimming: 7 bases; J trimming: 3 bases; junction bases outside the gene matches: 6. CDR3 in DNA: TGCAGCGCCTCGGGACAGCACAATCAGCCCCAGCATTTT. This translates into CSASGQHNQPQHF.

This clone was observed a few times. This rearrangement joins TRBV25-1 to TRBJ2-3; D unclear. V was pared by 5 bases and J by 0 bases, with 15 bases between. The CDR3 covers 16 residues. Germline-derived CDR1 and CDR2 are MGHDK and SYGVNS. CDR3: CASSPQGRGSTDTQYF. CDR3 DNA sequence: TGTGCCAGCAGTCCCCAAGGACGAGGTAGCACAGATACGCAGTATTTT.

This clone was seen ten or more times. CDR3 nucleotide sequence: TGCGCCAGCAGCCAAGCTCTGCAGGGTAACTATGGCTACACCTTC. It yields the protein CASSQALQGNYGYTF. This chain connects TRBV4-3 to TRBJ1-2; TRBD1 might be the D (5 bases). Deletions cut 1 base from V and 1 base from J, with 10 bases between. The CDR3 is 15 amino acids. CDR1 LGHNA and CDR2 YSLEER come from the germline V gene.

This clone was counted at least ten times. V is TRBV7-2 and J is TRBJ2-1; no firm D call. The germline V gene encodes CDR1 SGHTA and CDR2 FQGNSA. Trimming stripped 4 bases from V and 10 bases from J, with 8 bases between. The CDR3 length is 11 residues. The CDR3 DNA follows: TGTGCCAGCAGCTCCAATATGGAGCAGTTCTTC. Its translation is CASSSNMEQFF. Filled out from reference TRBV7-2 and TRBJ2-1, the complete variable domain reads GAGVSQSPSNKVTEKGKDVELRCDPISGHTALYWYRQSLGQGLEFLIYFQGNSAPDKSGLPSDRFSAERTGGSVSTLTIQRTQQEDSAVYLCASSSNMEQFFGPGTRLTVL.

The V gene is TRBV5-1, the J gene TRBJ2-3, with 7 nucleotides matching TRBD2. The CDR3 extends over 18 amino acids. In germline, CDR1 is SGHRS, CDR2 YFSETQ. After removal of 2 bases from V and 0 bases from J, the junction contained 12 bases not matched to a gene. The CDR3 is CASSFRGVAGTSTDTQYF. CDR3 nucleotide sequence: TGCGCCAGCAGCTTCCGAGGGGTAGCGGGCACTAGCACAGATACGCAGTATTTT.

J is TRBJ2-1 and V is TRBV27, with 7 bases fitting TRBD2. Germline CDR1 reads MNHEY; CDR2 reads SMNVEV (reference sequence). J was trimmed by 7 bases and V by 5 bases; bases with no gene match: 17. The CDR3 spans 17 residues. The CDR3 DNA follows: TGTGCCAGCAGTCTCACCCTCCCCAGCGGGACTCTTAATGAGCAGTTCTTC. This translates into CASSLTLPSGTLNEQFF.

This clone was detected a few times. The gene calls are TRBV4-2 and TRBJ2-7; tentatively, D is TRBD1 or TRBD2 (5 bases each). CDR1 LGHNA and CDR2 YNFKEQ come from the germline V gene. This CDR3 has 14 amino acids. The V end was cut by 0 bases, the J end by 2 bases, with 8 bases between. The DNA for the CDR3 is TGTGCCAGCAGCCAAGATTGGGGGACCTACGAGCAGTACTTC. Protein: CASSQDWGTYEQYF.

This chain uses TRBV25-1 with TRBJ2-7; 7 bases map to TRBD2. The DNA matches TRBJ2-1 better at its end, which makes the J call doubtful. CDR1 is MGHDK and CDR2 is SYGVNS in the germline V gene. This CDR3 has 14 amino acids. The CDR3 spells CASSEWEGSHEQFF. In DNA form, the CDR3 reads TGTGCCAGCAGTGAATGGGAGGGGTCGCATGAGCAGTTCTTC.

The sample holds a few counts of this clone. The J gene is TRBJ2-1, the V gene TRBV2, with a tentative D call TRBD1 (6 bases). Germline V gives CDR1 SNHLY, CDR2 FYNNEI. This CDR3 spans 14 amino acids. Trimming took off 8 bases at V and 5 bases at J, with 16 bases between the two ends. The DNA for the CDR3 is TGTGCCAGCTCACACAGGGCTCGAAACAATGAGCAGTTCTTC. Its translation: CASSHRARNNEQFF.

The chain recombines TRBV18 with TRBJ2-5; 10 bases are shared with TRBD2. CDR1 is KGHSH, CDR2 LQKENI, per germline. The J segment lost 4 bases and the V segment lost 3 bases, leaving 2 bases of the junction unmatched. The CDR3 length is 14 residues. CDR3 coding DNA: TGTGCCAGCTCACCTCTAGCGGGAGTAGAGACCCAGTACTTC. It encodes CASSPLAGVETQYF.

The chain has TRBV28 and TRBJ1-1, with D uncertain. Trimming cost V 8 bases and J 3 bases, with 16 bases left between them. The CDR3 is made up of 14 amino acids. Germline V lookup: CDR1 MDHEN, CDR2 SYDVKM. The CDR3 DNA reads TGTGCCAGCTTAACTCCGATGATTCACACTGAAGCTTTCTTT. Translating gives CASLTPMIHTEAFF.